One and the same sample provided the 30 T cell receptor beta chains below, sequenced in a study of Graves' ophthalmopathy and Graves' hyperthyroidism. The authors amplified TCR beta CDR3 regions, and they did so from RNA transcripts for repertoire sequencing. HTBI-primed RT-PCR formed the first round, and a multiplex PCR formed the second. TCRdb passed the multiplex PCR reads through MiXCR, listing each CDR3 protein once. The sample contains 230,000 or so distinct CDR3 sequences, around 45% of which appear only once. The sample taken for sequencing was peripheral blood. These receptors originate from an adult man with Graves' ophthalmopathy.

In the case of this clonotype: At one end the junction does not follow the germline gene, possibly because of a read error. The J gene is TRBJ2-7, the V gene TRBV10-1; 7 nucleotides match TRBD2. Germline V gene sequence: CDR1 WNHNN, CDR2 SYGVQD (reference sequence). This CDR3 comprises 13 residues. In nucleotides, the CDR3 is TGTGCCAGCACGGGAGGCCGGTCCTACGAGCAGTACTTC. It translates to CASTGGRSYEQYF.

The chain employs TRBV19 and TRBJ2-5; no firm D call. The V end lost 3 bases, the J end lost 2 bases, and 10 bases lay between the germline ends. CDR3 length: 14 residues. Per germline, CDR1 LNHDA and CDR2 SQIVND (reference sequence). The CDR3 sequence: CASSIGRFQETQYF. In DNA, the CDR3 is TGTGCCAGTAGTATCGGCAGATTTCAAGAGACCCAGTACTTC. Variable domain in full (rest from reference TRBV19 and TRBJ2-5): DGGITQSPKYLFRKEGQNVTLSCEQNLNHDAMYWYRQDPGQGLRLIYYSQIVNDFQKGDIAEGYSVSREKKESFPLTVTSAQKNPTAFYLCASSIGRFQETQYFGPGTRLLVL.

In its sample, this clonotype was seen a few times. This chain links TRBV7-2 with TRBJ1-2; possibly TRBD1 for D (5 bases). Germline CDR1 is SGHTA and CDR2 is FQGNSA. The CDR3 contains 14 residues. Deletions cut 1 base from V and 3 bases from J, with 9 bases between. As DNA, the CDR3 is TGTGCCAGCAGCTTAGTATGGGGGGACTATGGCTACACCTTC. Amino acids: CASSLVWGDYGYTF.

This clonotype occurred once. V and J are TRBV6-1 and TRBJ2-2; D gene uncertain. Between the trimmed V and J ends, which lost 5 bases and 6 bases, there was a span of 16 bases. The CDR3 has 15 amino acids. In germline, CDR1 is MNHNS, CDR2 SASEGT. CDR3 DNA sequence: TGTGCCAGCAGTCCCGCATCCTTAGAAGCCGGGGAGCTGTTTTTT. Translation: CASSPASLEAGELFF.

V and J are TRBV9 and TRBJ2-5, with 9 bases lining up with TRBD2. The CDR3 consists of 16 residues. The V segment lost 1 base and the J segment 3 bases; nucleotides outside the gene matches: 7. Looked up from germline, CDR1 is SGDLS and CDR2 is YYNGEE. CDR3 sequence: CASSVSPLAGKETQYF. As DNA, the CDR3 is TGTGCCAGCAGCGTAAGTCCGCTAGCGGGGAAAGAGACCCAGTACTTC.

Concerning this clonotype itself: This may come from a read error, since a much larger clone is one base off. The chain combines TRBV20-1 with TRBJ1-4; 10 bases fit TRBD1. The V and J ends lost 0 bases and 7 bases, in that order; junction bases with no gene match: 2. CDR3 length equals 14 residues. CDR1 DFQATT and CDR2 SNEGSKA come from the germline V gene (reference sequence). CDR3 region: CSAREGDRGEKLFF. The CDR3 region has the DNA TGCAGTGCTAGAGAGGGGGACAGGGGTGAAAAACTGTTTTTT.

The J gene is TRBJ2-7, the V gene TRBV29-1, with TRBD2 identical over 12 bases. This CDR3 spans 16 amino acids. In germline, CDR1 is SQVTM, CDR2 ANQGSEA. V was clipped by 1 base and J by 1 base; unmatched bases: 5. The CDR3 nucleotides read TGCAGCGTTGAAGCTTTGGGACTAGCGGGTTCCTACGAGCAGTACTTC. This encodes CSVEALGLAGSYEQYF.

This clonotype has ten or more counts. The chain recombines TRBV29-1 with TRBJ2-7; 9 bases match TRBD1. Trimming at V came to 3 bases and at J to 7 bases, leaving 7 bases not matched to a gene. Germline CDR1 is SQVTM and CDR2 is ANQGSEA. CDR3 length equals 13 residues. DNA for the CDR3: TGCAGCGTTGAGGGACAGGGTGTCTTAGAGCAGTACTTC. This codes for CSVEGQGVLEQYF.

This clonotype was seen a few times. This chain uses TRBV12-3 or TRBV12-4 with TRBJ1-1; TRBD1 might be the D (6 bases). Trimming shortened V by 6 bases and J by 1 base, and 15 bases separated the two germline ends. This CDR3 is 15 amino acids long. The CDR3 here is CASRPQGTTNTEAFF. CDR3 coding DNA: TGTGCCAGCAGGCCCCAGGGGACTACGAACACTGAAGCTTTCTTT.

V and J are TRBV20-1 and TRBJ2-7; TRBD1 agrees at 8 bases. Germline V gene lookup returns CDR1 DFQATT and CDR2 SNEGSKA (reference sequence). The V and J ends lost 5 bases and 3 bases, in that order; junction bases with no gene match: 9. This CDR3 is built from 14 residues. CDR3 coding DNA: TGCAGTGCTGGGGCCGGGACAGGTTACTACGAGCAGTACTTC. It encodes CSAGAGTGYYEQYF.

The rearrangement uses TRBV14 and TRBJ1-3; D is possibly TRBD1 (6 bases). Germline assignment: CDR1 SGHDN and CDR2 FVKESK. V was shortened by 0 bases and J by 9 bases, with 12 bases between the two germline ends. The CDR3 loop spans 14 amino acids. CDR3 bases: TGTGCCAGCAGCCAAGATCATCAGGGGTCCACCATATATTTT. Its protein product is CASSQDHQGSTIYF.

This clonotype was found a few times. The CDR3: CASSPRGGDEKLFF. For the CDR3, the DNA is TGTGCCAGCAGCCCCCGGGGAGGCGATGAAAAACTGTTTTTT. The rearrangement links TRBV6-6 to TRBJ1-4; D gene ambiguous. Germline V lookup: CDR1 MNHNY, CDR2 SVGAGI (reference sequence). V was cut by 6 bases and J by 6 bases, with 14 bases left in between. The CDR3 sequence is 14 residues long.

This chain connects TRBV12-3 or TRBV12-4 to TRBJ2-5; 7 bases map to TRBD1. This CDR3 has 14 amino acids. The junction had 9 bases not matched to a gene; V was cut back by 6 bases and J by 5 bases. In DNA, the CDR3 is TGTGCCAGCAGCTTAATGGGACAGAAGGAGACCCAGTACTTC. This encodes CASSLMGQKETQYF.

This chain uses TRBV5-1 with TRBJ1-6, with D perhaps matching TRBD1 (5 bases). V was cut by 6 bases and J by 8 bases, with 12 bases left in between. CDR1 SGHRS and CDR2 YFSETQ come from the germline V gene. The CDR3 is made up of 13 amino acids. The CDR3 bases are TGCGCCAGCACACAGGATGAGGATTCACCCCTCCACTTT. Its translation is CASTQDEDSPLHF.

As concerns this clonotype: This likely comes from a read error, as the CDR3 has no conserved phenylalanine or tryptophan at its end. The rearrangement links TRBV12-3 or TRBV12-4 to TRBJ1-1; tentative D call: TRBD1 (5 bases). V lost 4 bases to trimming and J lost 10 bases, with 13 bases between them. CDR3 length: 12 amino acids. CDR3 amino acids: CASSSRGRRAFL. CDR3 coding DNA: TGTGCCAGCAGTTCGAGGGGAAGGAGAGCTTTCCTT.

The chain couples TRBV2 to TRBJ2-7; perhaps D is TRBD1 or TRBD2 (5 bases each). Germline values: CDR1 SNHLY, CDR2 FYNNEI. Trimming left V 7 bases short and J 2 bases short, with 18 bases between. The CDR3 loop spans 15 amino acids. The CDR3 is CASKKEPQGPYEQYF. CDR3 sequence (DNA): TGTGCCAGCAAAAAAGAGCCGCAGGGACCCTACGAGCAGTACTTC.

The genes are TRBV14 and TRBJ1-1; D is ambiguous. Germline CDR1 and CDR2: SGHDN and FVKESK. This CDR3 is built from 12 residues. Deletions cut 1 base from V and 4 bases from J, with 4 bases between. The CDR3: CASSQVRTEAFF. CDR3 coding DNA: TGTGCCAGCAGCCAAGTCCGCACTGAAGCTTTCTTT.

This chain uses TRBV10-3 with TRBJ2-7; no definite D call. Germline V gives CDR1 ENHRY, CDR2 SYGVKD. The V gene lost 11 bases and the J gene lost 6 bases, with 14 bases spanning the gap. This CDR3 spans 11 amino acids. CDR3 sequence (DNA): TGTGCCGGCAGTGAAGAGAGCGAGCAGTACTTC. It encodes CAGSEESEQYF.

This clonotype was observed many times. The chain is built from TRBV2 and TRBJ1-1; a possible D gene is TRBD1 (5 bases). The CDR3 is made up of 12 amino acids. Per the germline V gene, CDR1 is SNHLY and CDR2 is FYNNEI. Trimming pared 10 bases from V and 9 bases from J, leaving 18 bases between. This CDR3 is CAILVRDLKAFF. CDR3 nucleotides: TGTGCCATCCTAGTGAGGGACCTAAAAGCTTTCTTT.

In this sample, this clonotype turned up a few times. J is TRBJ2-7 and V is TRBV20-1; D remains unclear. Germline-derived CDR1 and CDR2 are DFQATT and SNEGSKA (reference sequence). The V end lost 4 bases, the J end lost 6 bases, and 13 bases lay between the germline ends. This CDR3 comprises 12 residues. CDR3 sequence reads: CSAKSGSGEQYF. CDR3 DNA: TGCAGTGCTAAGTCCGGGTCCGGCGAGCAGTACTTC.

The J gene is TRBJ1-2, the V gene TRBV5-1, with 10 bases identical to TRBD1. Looked up from germline, CDR1 is SGHRS and CDR2 is YFSETQ. Trimming removed 7 bases from V and 8 bases from J; junction bases left unmatched: 11. CDR3 length equals 14 residues. CDR3 bases: TGCGCCAGCGGACCCGGGACAGGGGAGGACGGCTACACCTTC. Protein product: CASGPGTGEDGYTF. Complete variable domain (other parts from reference TRBV5-1 and TRBJ1-2): KAGVTQTPRYLIKTRGQQVTLSCSPISGHRSVSWYQQTPGQGLQFLFEYFSETQRNKGNFPGRFSGRQFSNSRSEMNVSTLELGDSALYLCASGPGTGEDGYTFGSGTRLTVV.

The table lists this clonotype with a few counts. The rearrangement links TRBV20-1 to TRBJ2-5; TRBD1 matches 8 bases. Germline CDR1 and CDR2: DFQATT and SNEGSKA (reference sequence). The CDR3 totals 15 residues. Unmatched junction bases numbered 14, after V lost 6 bases and J lost 5 bases. In DNA form, the CDR3 reads TGCAGTGCCATAGCGTCACAGGGGGTCGGGGAGACCCAGTACTTC. Protein product: CSAIASQGVGETQYF.

This chain joins TRBV2 and TRBJ2-2; no reliable D call. Trimming stripped 6 bases from V and 6 bases from J, with 11 bases between. This CDR3 region has 13 residues. Germline values: CDR1 SNHLY, CDR2 FYNNEI. CDR3 nucleotides: TGTGCCAGCAGGGGTTTGTGGGCCGGGGAGCTGTTTTTT. It specifies CASRGLWAGELFF.

In this sample, this clonotype turned up many times. The rearrangement links TRBV19 to TRBJ1-1; 7 nucleotides line up with TRBD1. Germline V gene lookup returns CDR1 LNHDA and CDR2 SQIVND (reference sequence). This CDR3 is 13 amino acids long. V was pared by 3 bases and J by 5 bases, with 3 bases of the junction left unmatched. The CDR3 sequence: CASSIRTGTEAFF. CDR3 nucleotide sequence: TGTGCCAGTAGTATTCGGACAGGTACTGAAGCTTTCTTT.

V is TRBV20-1 and J is TRBJ2-7, with D unclear. The CDR3 length is 14 residues. Germline V gene data show CDR1 as DFQATT and CDR2 as SNEGSKA (reference sequence). Between the trimmed V and J ends, which lost 5 bases and 6 bases, there was a span of 20 bases. The CDR3 bases are TGCAGTGCTGCTCGTCTGGGGTGGGCCTTCGAGCAGTACTTC. Its protein is CSAARLGWAFEQYF.

The chain couples TRBV19 to TRBJ2-7, with 7 bases fitting TRBD1. This CDR3 has 14 residues. Germline V lookup: CDR1 LNHDA, CDR2 SQIVND (reference sequence). The V segment lost 1 base and the J segment 2 bases; nucleotides outside the gene matches: 2. This chain's CDR3 is CASSIVTGPYEQYF. In DNA form, the CDR3 reads TGTGCCAGTAGTATAGTGACAGGGCCCTACGAGCAGTACTTC.

This clonotype was recorded many times. J is TRBJ1-1 and V is TRBV25-1; weak D call: TRBD1 (5 bases). Trimming stripped 6 bases from V and 4 bases from J, with 12 bases between. Per germline, CDR1 MGHDK and CDR2 SYGVNS. CDR3 size: 13 residues. The CDR3 DNA follows: TGTGCCAGCAGCCCGGGACTGCTCACTGAAGCTTTCTTT. Encoded protein: CASSPGLLTEAFF.

In the case of this clonotype: The junction shows a germline mismatch at one end, possibly a read error. The chain uses TRBV19 and TRBJ2-6; the D is unclear. This CDR3 has 16 residues. Germline V lookup: CDR1 LNHDA, CDR2 SQIVND (reference sequence). The CDR3 spells CAGSRNELGGANVLTF. The DNA of the CDR3 is TGTGCCGGTAGTCGAAATGAGCTCGGTGGGGCCAACGTCCTGACTTTC.

The chain recombines TRBV7-2 with TRBJ2-5, with D perhaps assigned TRBD1 or TRBD2 (5 bases each). The CDR3 totals 12 residues. V shed 3 bases and J shed 7 bases, with 9 bases lying between them. Per germline, CDR1 SGHTA and CDR2 FQGNSA. CDR3 in DNA: TGTGCCAGCAGCTTGGGGGTGGGGACCCAGTACTTC. Protein: CASSLGVGTQYF.

The V and J genes are TRBV24-1 and TRBJ2-2, with TRBD2 as a possible D gene (6 bases). This CDR3 contains 16 residues. Trimming shortened V by 4 bases and J by 1 base, and 12 bases separated the two germline ends. The V gene's germline CDR1 is KGHDR and CDR2 SFDVKD. CDR3 sequence reads: CATSDVAAGNTGELFF. CDR3 DNA: TGTGCCACCAGTGACGTTGCAGCGGGGAACACCGGGGAGCTGTTTTTT.